This TCR beta chain is drawn from a study of control samples from healthy donors and cancer patients. CDR1 and CDR2 from the germline V gene are MGHDK and SYGVNS. This CDR3 has 15 amino acids. V lost 2 bases and J lost 0, with 8 bases in between. Profiling relied on immunoSEQ multiplex PCR, and the TCRdb table lists in-frame clones only, not all of them. Recorded for this sample: about 210,000 clones. Source material: blood. V gene TRBV25-1 combines with J gene TRBJ1-3; D gene unclear. This clonotype originated in a woman younger than 45 in good health. The CDR3 DNA follows: TGTGCCAGCAGTGAACGACGGAGCTCTGGAAACACCATATATTTT. The encoded protein is CASSERRSSGNTIYF.